One and the same sample provided the 27 T cell receptor beta chains below, sequenced in a study of cytomegalovirus exposure and HLA in healthy donors. The PCR used 60 Vbeta and 13 Jbeta primers. Here immunoSEQ multiplex PCR was the method, and the copy in TCRdb shows in-frame clones only, minus some. Of approximately 130,000 clones listed, 75% to 90% were seen once; the top ten hold about 1.8%. Specimen: PBMCs. The receptor source for this set is a man between 35 and 55 years old in good health and CMV-seronegative.

This clone was counted a single time. Relative to the germline gene, one junction end is altered; a read error may explain this. V is TRBV28 and J is TRBJ1-2, with a possible D match to TRBD1 (6 bases). The CDR3 consists of 17 residues. In germline, CDR1 is MDHEN, CDR2 SYDVKM. CDR3: CASSHSKGGLANYGYTF. CDR3 bases: TGTGCCAGCAGTCACTCAAAGGGGGGGTTAGCTAATTATGGCTACACCTTC.

The V call is TRBV5-1, the J call TRBJ1-1; D is possibly TRBD1 (5 bases). From germline, CDR1 is SGHRS and CDR2 YFSETQ. This CDR3 is 15 amino acids long. The V end lost 3 bases, the J end lost 2 bases, and 14 bases lay between the germline ends. The CDR3 DNA reads TGCGCCAGCAGCTCCTCCGGGGGGGGAAACACTGAAGCTTTCTTT. Translated, it gives CASSSSGGGNTEAFF.

This clone occurred a few times. The chain has TRBV28 and TRBJ2-3; 11 nucleotides match TRBD2. CDR1 is MDHEN, CDR2 SYDVKM, per germline. V dropped 6 bases and J dropped 4; count of bases not matched to a gene: 12. The CDR3 covers 17 residues. The DNA for the CDR3 is TGTGCCAGCAGCTTAGCGGGAGGGCCGGGAGGTGCAGATACGCAGTATTTT. This sequence encodes CASSLAGGPGGADTQYF. Combining the CDR3 with reference TRBV28 and TRBJ2-3 gives the whole variable domain DVKVTQSSRYLVKRTGEKVFLECVQDMDHENMFWYRQDPGLGLRLIYFSYDVKMKEKGDIPEGYSVSREKKERFSLILESASTNQTSMYLCASSLAGGPGGADTQYFGPGTRLTVL.

This sequence joins TRBV15 and TRBJ2-1; D perhaps matches TRBD1 (7 bases). V lost 5 bases to trimming and J lost 11 bases, with 34 bases between them. The CDR3 loop spans 19 amino acids. Per the germline V gene, CDR1 is LNHNV and CDR2 is YYDKDF (reference sequence). Here the CDR3 reads CATSRSTGRLIGLVSQQFF. DNA of the CDR3: TGTGCCACCAGCCGATCGACAGGGAGGTTAATTGGTTTGGTGTCCCAGCAGTTCTTC.

This clone was counted a few times. The genes are TRBV6-4 and TRBJ2-6, with a possible D match to TRBD2 (5 bases). Germline CDR1 MRHNA, CDR2 SNTAGT. Trimming pared 6 bases from V and 3 bases from J, leaving 12 bases between. CDR3 length equals 15 residues. CDR3 in DNA: TGTGCCAGCAGCCCGTCCGGGATTGGGGCCAACGTCCTGACTTTC. This codes for CASSPSGIGANVLTF.

J is TRBJ1-3 and V is TRBV2; D not certain. Trimming removed 4 bases at V and 9 bases at J, with 10 bases between. The CDR3 is 12 residues long. CDR1 SNHLY and CDR2 FYNNEI come from the germline V gene. The CDR3 here is CASSADFGTIYF. For the CDR3, the DNA is TGTGCCAGCAGTGCTGACTTCGGCACCATATATTTT.

This clone was counted a few times. The genes are TRBV7-2 and TRBJ2-4, with TRBD2 matching 8 bases. J was trimmed by 9 bases and V by 2 bases; bases with no gene match: 9. CDR1 and CDR2 (germline): SGHTA, FQGNSA. CDR3 length: 15 residues. The CDR3, as DNA: TGTGCCAGCAGCTTATCGGGGGGGACGGCTCGCATTCAGTACTTC. This encodes CASSLSGGTARIQYF.

The chain couples TRBV2 to TRBJ2-3; TRBD2 might be the D (6 bases). This CDR3 is 15 amino acids long. V gave up 2 bases and J gave up 2 bases, with 11 bases separating them. CDR1 is SNHLY, CDR2 FYNNEI, per germline. CDR3 loop: CASSELGLNTDTQYF. In DNA form, the CDR3 reads TGTGCCAGCAGTGAACTAGGACTAAACACAGATACGCAGTATTTT.

The chain is built from TRBV27 and TRBJ2-5, with a possible D match to TRBD1 (7 bases). This CDR3 is built from 15 residues. V gave up 6 bases and J gave up 5 bases, with 19 bases separating them. Per germline, CDR1 MNHEY and CDR2 SMNVEV (reference sequence). CDR3 DNA: TGTGCCAGCAGGCCCGAGCCAGGGGGGTCCGAGACCCAGTACTTC. Amino acid sequence: CASRPEPGGSETQYF.

The CDR3 reads CASSPGTAGNTIYF. CDR3 bases: TGTGCCAGCAGCCCAGGGACTGCCGGAAACACCATATATTTT. V usage is TRBV6-6 and J usage is TRBJ1-3; D is perhaps TRBD1 (5 bases). Trimming pared 6 bases from V and 4 bases from J, leaving 13 bases between. The CDR3 is made up of 14 amino acids. CDR1 is MNHNY, CDR2 SVGAGI, per germline (reference sequence).

The chain has TRBV14 and TRBJ1-1; TRBD1 is a possible D gene (5 bases). Germline lookup yields CDR1 SGHDN and CDR2 FVKESK. V was clipped by 0 bases and J by 11 bases, with 10 bases between them. The CDR3 contains 12 residues. CDR3 in DNA: TGTGCCAGCAGCCAAGATCTCAGGGTCGCTTTCTTT. Residues: CASSQDLRVAFF.

This clone occurred a few times. The chain is built from TRBV7-6 and TRBJ2-1, with 7 positions matching TRBD2. Per germline, CDR1 SGHVS and CDR2 FNYEAQ. This CDR3 comprises 15 residues. V was clipped by 9 bases and J by 3 bases; unmatched bases: 11. The CDR3 nucleotides read TGTGCCAGTTCCCTGGGAGCGGGGCTCTACAATGAGCAGTTCTTC. It is translated as CASSLGAGLYNEQFF.

This clone has a handful of counts. The genes are TRBV4-3 and TRBJ1-4; D may be TRBD1 (5 bases). Germline V gene sequence: CDR1 LGHNA, CDR2 YSLEER. Trimming left V 7 bases short and J 8 bases short, with 17 bases between. The CDR3 extends over 14 amino acids. CDR3 in DNA: TGCGCCAGCAATCGTGGGGAGGGGAGGGAAAAACTGTTTTTT. It specifies CASNRGEGREKLFF.

This chain connects TRBV4-3 to TRBJ1-2, with 9 bases that match TRBD1. From germline, CDR1 is LGHNA and CDR2 YSLEER. Unmatched junction bases numbered 7, after V lost 1 base and J lost 4 bases. This CDR3 region has 16 residues. Here the CDR3 DNA reads TGCGCCAGCAGCCAAGCCGCAGGGACAGGGTCCTATGGCTACACCTTC. It is translated as CASSQAAGTGSYGYTF.

J is TRBJ2-5 and V is TRBV6-5; 10 bases agree with TRBD1. The ends lost 6 bases at V and 4 bases at J; junction bases unmatched: 8. The germline V gene has CDR1 MNHEY and CDR2 SVGAGI. The CDR3 covers 15 residues. CDR3 coding DNA: TGTGCCAGCAGCCGGGACAGGGGCTTAGGAGAGACCCAGTACTTC. Its protein is CASSRDRGLGETQYF.

CDR3 protein: CASSYRDRGGEQYF. The DNA of the CDR3 is TGCGCCAGCAGCTACCGGGACAGGGGCGGCGAGCAGTACTTC. The chain has TRBV4-3 and TRBJ2-7, with 10 positions matching TRBD1. The germline gives CDR1 LGHNA, CDR2 YSLEER. Trimming cost V 5 bases and J 6 bases; bases outside gene matches: 7. The CDR3 is made up of 14 amino acids.

This clone was found a few times. This sequence joins TRBV29-1 and TRBJ1-1, with TRBD1 identical over 10 bases. Germline loops: CDR1 SQVTM, CDR2 ANQGSEA. CDR3 length equals 14 residues. The V gene end was trimmed by 5 bases and the J gene end by 4 bases; junction bases not matched to a gene: 7. The CDR3: CSVQGTGVFTEAFF. The CDR3, as DNA: TGCAGCGTTCAAGGGACAGGGGTCTTCACTGAAGCTTTCTTT.

This sequence joins TRBV18 and TRBJ1-1, with no clear D. The V end lost 3 bases, the J end lost 2 bases, and 10 bases lay between the germline ends. CDR1 is KGHSH and CDR2 is LQKENI in the germline V gene. The CDR3 contains 14 residues. CDR3 residues: CASSPSGSNTEAFF. In DNA, the CDR3 is TGTGCCAGCTCACCCTCGGGGAGTAACACTGAAGCTTTCTTT. The full variable domain, with the rest looked up from reference TRBV18 and TRBJ1-1, is NAGVMQNPRHLVRRRGQEARLRCSPMKGHSHVYWYRQLPEEGLKFMVYLQKENIIDESGMPKERFSAEFPKEGPSILRIQQVVRGDSAAYFCASSPSGSNTEAFFGQGTRLTVV.

This chain uses TRBV7-8 with TRBJ2-5, with 7 nucleotides matching TRBD2. Per the germline V gene, CDR1 is SGHVS and CDR2 is FQNEAQ. The CDR3 loop spans 17 amino acids. J gave up 1 base and V 2 bases, and 10 bases lay outside the gene matches. The DNA for the CDR3 is TGTGCCAGCAGCTTATCGTCTGCGGGGAGGGGCCAAGAGACCCAGTACTTC. Amino acids: CASSLSSAGRGQETQYF.

The chain employs TRBV7-2 and TRBJ1-5; D unresolved. V lost 2 bases and J lost 0, with 5 bases in between. This CDR3 is 14 amino acids long. Germline CDR1 and CDR2: SGHTA and FQGNSA. CDR3 nucleotide sequence: TGTGCCAGCAGCTTACAGTATAGCAATCAGCCCCAGCATTTT. Protein sequence: CASSLQYSNQPQHF.

Concerning this clone itself: The junction shows a germline mismatch at one end, possibly a read error. This chain links TRBV7-9 with TRBJ1-5, with 7 bases identical to TRBD1. Germline V gene sequence: CDR1 SEHNR, CDR2 FQNEAQ (reference sequence). The CDR3 is made up of 17 amino acids. This chain's CDR3 is CSSSLDLGGESNQPQHF. The CDR3 nucleotides read TGTTCCAGCAGCTTAGACTTAGGGGGCGAAAGCAATCAGCCCCAGCATTTT.

This clone was seen a single time. The chain employs TRBV5-1 and TRBJ2-7; 8 nucleotides agree with TRBD1. Germline CDR1 is SGHRS and CDR2 is YFSETQ. V was pared by 3 bases and J by 4 bases, with 9 bases of the junction left unmatched. CDR3 length: 15 amino acids. The CDR3 reads CASSWAPDRGYEQYF. CDR3 DNA sequence: TGCGCCAGCAGCTGGGCGCCCGACAGGGGTTACGAGCAGTACTTC. Together with reference TRBV5-1 and TRBJ2-7, the CDR3 gives the full variable domain: KAGVTQTPRYLIKTRGQQVTLSCSPISGHRSVSWYQQTPGQGLQFLFEYFSETQRNKGNFPGRFSGRQFSNSRSEMNVSTLELGDSALYLCASSWAPDRGYEQYFGPGTRLTVT.

This clone has a handful of counts. The J gene is TRBJ2-2, the V gene TRBV7-3; possibly TRBD1 for D (5 bases). CDR1 is SGHTA and CDR2 is FQGTGA in the germline V gene. V was pared by 1 base and J by 6 bases, with 6 bases between. This CDR3 is 13 amino acids long. The DNA for the CDR3 is TGTGCCAGCAGCTTAATGGGGCCCGGGGAGCTGTTTTTT. Translated, it gives CASSLMGPGELFF. Drawing the rest from reference TRBV7-3 and TRBJ2-2, the complete variable domain is GAGVSQTPSNKVTEKGKYVELRCDPISGHTALYWYRQSLGQGPEFLIYFQGTGAADDSGLPNDRFFAVRPEGSVSTLKIQRTERGDSAVYLCASSLMGPGELFFGEGSRLTVL.

The chain joins TRBV9 to TRBJ1-4, with D uncertain. This CDR3 spans 15 amino acids. Germline values: CDR1 SGDLS, CDR2 YYNGEE. V dropped 0 bases and J dropped 2 bases, with 8 bases sitting between them. The CDR3 reads CASSVVAGTNEKLFF. Written as DNA, the CDR3 is TGTGCCAGCAGCGTAGTGGCGGGTACTAATGAAAAACTGTTTTTT.

Here the CDR3 DNA reads TGTGCCAGCAGTCGGGGAGGGATGGTGAATGAGCAGTTCTTC. Encoded protein: CASSRGGMVNEQFF. The chain employs TRBV6-5 and TRBJ2-1; TRBD2 matches 7 bases. Unmatched junction bases numbered 8, after V lost 5 bases and J lost 7 bases. Germline lookup yields CDR1 MNHEY and CDR2 SVGAGI. This CDR3 contains 14 residues.

The chain carries TRBV5-1 and TRBJ2-5, with 8 bases aligning to TRBD1. CDR1 is SGHRS and CDR2 is YFSETQ in the germline V gene. V shed 3 bases, J shed 1 base, and the junction held 8 bases outside the gene matches. The CDR3 spans 16 residues. CDR3 loop: CASSSRGLEGQETQYF. The CDR3, as DNA: TGCGCCAGCAGCTCCAGGGGGCTTGAGGGCCAAGAGACCCAGTACTTC.

The chain recombines TRBV5-5 with TRBJ1-3; D possibly corresponds to TRBD1 (5 bases). This CDR3 is built from 14 residues. V gave up 6 bases and J gave up 3 bases, with 13 bases separating them. Looked up from germline, CDR1 is SGHKS and CDR2 is YYEKEE (reference sequence). CDR3 sequence reads: CASNRQGDGNTIYF. In DNA form, the CDR3 reads TGTGCCAGCAACCGGCAGGGCGATGGAAACACCATATATTTT.